These 17 T cell receptor beta chains were all obtained from the same sample, sequenced in a study of T cell responses to AZD1222 COVID-19 vaccine. Generated by immunoSEQ multiplex PCR, the TCRdb table keeps only in-frame clones and is missing some. The sample carries some 150,000 clones, about nine tenths recorded once. The material was peripheral blood, obtained on day 0 of AZD1222 vaccination. These receptors all come from an adult in good health.

This chain joins TRBV4-1 and TRBJ2-1; 10 nucleotides line up with TRBD2. Germline-derived CDR1 and CDR2 are MGHRA and YSYEKL. J lost 2 bases, V lost 1 base, and 8 bases had no gene match. The CDR3 extends over 18 amino acids. As DNA, the CDR3 is TGCGCCAGCAGCCAAGGAGCGGGAGGGCCCCACGCCTACAATGAGCAGTTCTTC. It translates to CASSQGAGGPHAYNEQFF.

The CDR3, as DNA: TGTGCCACAAAACGATCCCGCGAGGGGGAAGACTACGAGCAGTACTTC. Translated, it gives CATKRSREGEDYEQYF. V is TRBV10-3 and J is TRBJ2-7; D possibly corresponds to TRBD1 (6 bases). V shed 10 bases and J shed 3 bases, with 25 bases lying between them. Germline V lookup: CDR1 ENHRY, CDR2 SYGVKD. The CDR3 extends over 16 amino acids.

CDR3 in amino acids: CASGLVGGMNTEAFF. The CDR3 nucleotides are TGTGCTAGTGGTTTGGTCGGTGGGATGAACACTGAAGCTTTCTTT. J is TRBJ1-1 and V is TRBV12-5; D is unclear. The V gene lost 0 bases and the J gene lost 0 bases, with 8 bases spanning the gap. The CDR3 runs to 15 residues. Germline V CDR1 and CDR2: LGHNT, FRNRAP.

This clone was recorded only once. The chain is built from TRBV9 and TRBJ2-2; no definite D call. This CDR3 has 16 amino acids. Germline assignment: CDR1 SGDLS and CDR2 YYNGEE. Trimming shortened V by 4 bases and J by 4 bases, and 17 bases separated the two germline ends. The DNA of the CDR3 is TGTGCCAGCAGCATGACTGGCGCCGGAATCACCGGGGAGCTGTTTTTT. This gives the protein CASSMTGAGITGELFF.

This sequence joins TRBV19 and TRBJ2-1; D is possibly TRBD2 (5 bases). The CDR3 is 17 residues long. With 4 bases removed from V and 2 bases from J, the gap between germline ends came to 18 bases. The germline CDR1 and CDR2 sequences are LNHDA and SQIVND (reference sequence). For the CDR3, the DNA is TGTGCCAGTAGTAAAACCTTACTAGAGGGCGCCTACAATGAGCAGTTCTTC. This codes for CASSKTLLEGAYNEQFF.

The gene calls are TRBV28 and TRBJ1-2, with 10 nucleotides matching TRBD1. Germline trimming cut 2 bases from V and 6 bases from J; bases unmatched to any gene: 3. Germline CDR1 MDHEN, CDR2 SYDVKM. The CDR3 loop spans 14 amino acids. The CDR3 protein is CASSLLGTGDGYTF. CDR3 nucleotides: TGTGCCAGCAGTTTACTCGGGACAGGGGATGGCTACACCTTC.

The sample holds one count of this clone. This chain uses TRBV28 with TRBJ1-4, with a weak D call TRBD1 (5 bases). This CDR3 is 14 amino acids long. The germline CDR1 and CDR2 sequences are MDHEN and SYDVKM. Deletions cut 6 bases from V and 5 bases from J, with 13 bases between. CDR3 nucleotides: TGTGCCAGCAGGGGTGGGGACTTCAATGAAAAACTGTTTTTT. Translating it yields CASRGGDFNEKLFF.

The chain is built from TRBV7-2 and TRBJ1-1, with D possibly matching TRBD1 (5 bases). CDR1 is SGHTA and CDR2 is FQGNSA in the germline V gene. CDR3 length: 14 amino acids. Trimming removed 7 bases at V and 0 bases at J, with 12 bases between. For the CDR3, the DNA is TGTGCCAGCAACGAAGGACAAATGAACACTGAAGCTTTCTTT. Protein product: CASNEGQMNTEAFF. Full variable domain (rest looked up from reference TRBV7-2 and TRBJ1-1): GAGVSQSPSNKVTEKGKDVELRCDPISGHTALYWYRQSLGQGLEFLIYFQGNSAPDKSGLPSDRFSAERTGGSVSTLTIQRTQQEDSAVYLCASNEGQMNTEAFFGQGTRLTVV.

Comments on this clone: Distinct nucleotide sequences in the sample also encode this CDR3. The chain employs TRBV6-2 or TRBV6-3 and TRBJ2-3; D unresolved. This CDR3 is 11 amino acids long. Trimming left V 6 bases short and J 0 bases short, with 1 base between. Germline V gene data show CDR1 as MNHEY and CDR2 as SVGEGT. The CDR3 bases are TGTGCCAGCAGCAGCACAGATACGCAGTATTTT. This sequence encodes CASSSTDTQYF.

This chain connects TRBV28 to TRBJ2-1; TRBD2 agrees at 7 bases. Trimming at V came to 8 bases and at J to 3 bases, leaving 7 bases not matched to a gene. The CDR3 is made up of 14 amino acids. CDR1 is MDHEN, CDR2 SYDVKM, per germline. The CDR3 coding sequence is TGTGCCAGCGGATGGACTAGTAACTACAATGAGCAGTTCTTC. Protein product: CASGWTSNYNEQFF.

The rearrangement links TRBV4-2 to TRBJ2-3, with D perhaps matching TRBD1 (6 bases). V was pared by 0 bases and J by 4 bases, with 17 bases between. CDR3 size: 17 residues. The germline CDR1 and CDR2 sequences are LGHNA and YNFKEQ. CDR3 nucleotides: TGTGCCAGCAGCCAAGAGGGGGCCCTACAGGGCGCAGATACGCAGTATTTT. Protein sequence: CASSQEGALQGADTQYF.

The rearrangement uses TRBV18 and TRBJ2-7; tentatively, D is TRBD1 or TRBD2 (5 bases each). Trimming cost V 6 bases and J 0 bases, with 15 bases left between them. Germline CDR1 is KGHSH and CDR2 is LQKENI. This CDR3 region has 15 residues. CDR3 protein: CASSAHRDLSYEQYF. DNA of the CDR3: TGTGCCAGCTCTGCCCACCGGGACCTCTCCTACGAGCAGTACTTC. Filled out from reference TRBV18 and TRBJ2-7, the complete variable domain reads NAGVMQNPRHLVRRRGQEARLRCSPMKGHSHVYWYRQLPEEGLKFMVYLQKENIIDESGMPKERFSAEFPKEGPSILRIQQVVRGDSAAYFCASSAHRDLSYEQYFGPGTRLTVT.

In its sample, this clone was seen once. The chain recombines TRBV7-7 with TRBJ2-2, with D possibly TRBD1 on 8 matching bases. The germline gives CDR1 SSHAT, CDR2 FNYEAQ (reference sequence). The CDR3 has 14 amino acids. The V end was cut by 5 bases, the J end by 4 bases, with 11 bases between. In nucleotides, the CDR3 is TGTGCCAGCAGCAACAGGGGGGGCACCGGGGAGCTGTTTTTT. Protein product: CASSNRGGTGELFF.

This clone has more than one count but fewer than ten. The V and J genes are TRBV7-2 and TRBJ1-6; possible D gene TRBD1, 6 bases. There are 15 residues in the CDR3. The germline CDR1 and CDR2 sequences are SGHTA and FQGNSA. Trimming took off 5 bases at V and 7 bases at J, with 15 bases between the two ends. The CDR3 DNA follows: TGTGCCAGCAGCCCCGACGGACAGTTAAATTCACCCCTCCACTTT. This gives the protein CASSPDGQLNSPLHF.

The chain combines TRBV19 with TRBJ2-1; TRBD1 aligns across 9 bases. The CDR3 extends over 15 amino acids. From germline, CDR1 is LNHDA and CDR2 SQIVND (reference sequence). The V segment lost 4 bases and the J segment 6 bases; nucleotides outside the gene matches: 7. This chain's CDR3 is CASSTPGQGSNEQFF. As DNA, the CDR3 is TGTGCCAGTAGTACCCCGGGACAGGGTAGCAATGAGCAGTTCTTC.

There are a few counts of this clone. This CDR3 reads CAPTSTNNEQFF. Here the CDR3 DNA reads TGCGCCCCCACCTCGACAAACAATGAGCAGTTCTTC. The genes are TRBV5-1 and TRBJ2-1; no definite D call. Germline values: CDR1 SGHRS, CDR2 YFSETQ. Trimming removed 10 bases at V and 5 bases at J, with 13 bases between. This CDR3 comprises 12 residues.

The gene calls are TRBV7-9 and TRBJ1-1, with D possibly being TRBD1 (6 bases). Germline V CDR1 and CDR2: SEHNR, FQNEAQ (reference sequence). With 5 bases removed from V and 1 base from J, the gap between germline ends came to 17 bases. This CDR3 spans 16 amino acids. The CDR3 loop is CASSNPEAGENTEAFF. CDR3 in DNA: TGTGCCAGCAGCAACCCCGAGGCAGGGGAGAACACTGAAGCTTTCTTT.